A selection of T cell receptor beta chains follows, all from one sample in a study of shared clonotypes between healthy human individuals. TCRdb's copy holds only in-frame clones and misses some; the assay was immunoSEQ multiplex PCR. The table has 2.5 million or so clones, around nine tenths seen once. Sequenced material: naive CD4+ T cells sorted from blood. The receptors were sampled from a man aged 18 to 29 in good health. The CDR3 runs from the conserved cysteine through the conserved F or W. The D gene is left open where the match is weak. Not every row has a clone size; where given, it reads once, few, many or a size class.

j_call v_call d_call cdr3_length clone_size cdr3_nt cdr3_aa
TRBJ1-5 TRBV30 NA 13 NA TGTGCCTGGAGTTCTTCGGGAAATCAGCCCCAGCATTTT CAWSSSGNQPQHF
TRBJ2-5 TRBV18 TRBD2 17 NA TGTGCCAGCTCACTTAAGGGACTAGCGGGAGGAGACGAGACCCAGTACTTC CASSLKGLAGGDETQYF
TRBJ1-1 TRBV7-2 TRBD1 14 NA TGTGCCAGCAGCTTCAGACAGGGGGGGACTGAAGCTTTCTTT CASSFRQGGTEAFF
TRBJ2-7 TRBV6-5 NA 13 NA TGTGCCAGCAGTCCCCCACAGGGATACGAGCAGTACTTC CASSPPQGYEQYF
TRBJ2-5 TRBV5-1 NA 13 NA TGCGCCAGCAGCTTTGAAAGACGAGAGACCCAGTACTTC CASSFERRETQYF
TRBJ1-5 TRBV27 NA 12 NA TGTGCCAGCAGTTTTCTTAGGGGGCCCCAGCATTTT CASSFLRGPQHF
TRBJ2-5 TRBV7-2 NA 13 NA TGTGCCAGCAGCTTAGGGCCAGGGGAGACCCAGTACTTC CASSLGPGETQYF
TRBJ2-7 TRBV10-3 NA 15 NA TGTGCCATCAGCCGGGGGCCTTCTCCCACCTACGAGCAGTACTTC CAISRGPSPTYEQYF
TRBJ1-4 TRBV6-4 TRBD1 16 NA TGTGCCAGCAGTGACTCTGACAGGGCCCCCAATGAAAAACTGTTTTTT CASSDSDRAPNEKLFF
TRBJ2-1 TRBV19 NA 13 NA TGTGCCAGTAGCCCAGGCGGGCGGGCCACTTGGTTCTTC CASSPGGRATWFF
TRBJ2-1 TRBV5-1 NA 18 NA TGCGCCAGCAGCTGGACATGGGACGGGACTTCATCCTACAATGAGCAGTTCTTC CASSWTWDGTSSYNEQFF
TRBJ1-6 TRBV6-1 NA 16 NA TGTGCCAGCAGTGAAGAGGGTGGCTCCTATAATTCACCCCTCCACTTT CASSEEGGSYNSPLHF
TRBJ1-2 TRBV5-5 TRBD1 14 NA TGTGCCAGCAAGACAGGGACCCCTAACTATGGCTACACCTTC CASKTGTPNYGYTF
TRBJ1-2 TRBV6-5 NA 15 NA TGTGCCAGCGCTACAGTGGGGTTAGGGGACTATGGCTACACCTTC CASATVGLGDYGYTF
TRBJ2-1 TRBV7-7 NA 15 once TGTGCTAGCAGCTTATGGCCAGGTAGAGGCGATGAGCAGTTCTTC CASSLWPGRGDEQFF
TRBJ2-2 TRBV7-6 NA 16 NA TGTGCCAGCAGCCCCGGAGTGTGGACATCGCCCGGGGAGCTGTTTTTT CASSPGVWTSPGELFF
TRBJ1-6 TRBV7-9 NA 14 NA TGTGCCAGCAGCTCCAGCGGGGGCTCTTCACCCCTCCACTTT CASSSSGGSSPLHF
TRBJ1-1 TRBV10-3 NA 13 NA TGTGCCATCAAAAGGGCTGAGAGCACTGAAGCTTTCTTT CAIKRAESTEAFF
TRBJ1-2 TRBV6-1 NA 15 NA TGTGCCAGCAGTGAAGGGCCCTTTGGGACCTATGGCTACACCTTC CASSEGPFGTYGYTF
TRBJ2-2 TRBV5-4 NA 16 NA TGTGCCAGCAGCTTGGATCCGGGGACGAACACCGGGGAGCTGTTTTTT CASSLDPGTNTGELFF
TRBJ2-3 TRBV19 TRBD1 15 NA TGTGCCAGTACGCCGGGACAGGGGAACACAGATACGCAGTATTTT CASTPGQGNTDTQYF
TRBJ2-3 TRBV18 TRBD1 14 NA TGTGCCAGCTCGCCGACAGGGGTCTTAGATACGCAGTATTTT CASSPTGVLDTQYF
TRBJ2-1 TRBV27 TRBD1 15 NA TGTGCCAGCAGATCACAGGGGGCCCTACAAAATGAGCAGTTCTTC CASRSQGALQNEQFF
TRBJ2-3 TRBV5-1 NA 16 NA TGCGCCAGCAGCTTGGGGGGTAGGGTCAGCACAGATACGCAGTATTTT CASSLGGRVSTDTQYF
TRBJ1-5 TRBV30 NA 14 NA TGTGCCTGGAGTGTACGTGCGGGCGACTCGGGCGCGCATTTT CAWSVRAGDSGAHF
TRBJ1-3 TRBV18 NA 15 NA TGTGCCAGCTCACCACGAAAAGGCCCTGGAAACACCATATATTTT CASSPRKGPGNTIYF
TRBJ2-7 TRBV18 NA 12 NA TGTGCCAGCTCACCAGGTAACTACGAGCAGTACTTC CASSPGNYEQYF
TRBJ1-6 TRBV5-1 TRBD1 15 few TGCGCCAGCAGCGCCCGGGACAGGGATAATTCACCCCTCCACTTT CASSARDRDNSPLHF